These 16 T cell receptor beta chains were sequenced from one sample in a study of T cell responses to AZD1222 COVID-19 vaccine. The repertoire was sequenced with immunoSEQ multiplex PCR; TCRdb's copy has only in-frame clones and lacks some. The sample contains fewer than 110,000 clones, approximately 89% of which appear only once. Sequenced here: peripheral blood, sampled on day 0 of AZD1222 vaccination. All receptors come from an adult in good health.

The DNA of the CDR3 is TGTGCCAGCAGTGAAGCCAGGGGGCTCGGAAAACTGTTTTTT. This sequence encodes CASSEARGLGKLFF. The chain has TRBV2 and TRBJ1-4; 8 bases are a match to TRBD1. CDR3 length: 14 amino acids. Germline CDR1 SNHLY, CDR2 FYNNEI. V lost 0 bases and J lost 10; bases outside the gene matches: 4.

The chain employs TRBV18 and TRBJ1-5, with 8 nucleotides matching TRBD1. Losses at the gene ends were 0 bases for V and 5 bases for J; bases not matched to a gene: 6. The CDR3 is 16 residues long. Germline V gene data show CDR1 as KGHSH and CDR2 as LQKENI. The CDR3 sequence is CASSPPGQGAYQPQHF. In DNA, the CDR3 is TGTGCCAGCTCACCACCGGGGCAGGGGGCATATCAGCCCCAGCATTTT.

The rearrangement uses TRBV11-3 and TRBJ2-7; possibly TRBD2 for D (5 bases). The CDR3 spans 13 residues. Trimming took 0 bases from V and 5 from J, leaving 8 bases between them. The germline V gene encodes CDR1 SGHNT and CDR2 YENEEA. DNA of the CDR3: TGTGCCAGCAGCTTAGATTTCGGGGACGAGCAGTACTTC. It translates to CASSLDFGDEQYF.

The J gene is TRBJ2-7, the V gene TRBV27; D remains ambiguous. Trimming took off 6 bases at V and 7 bases at J, with 13 bases between the two ends. Germline CDR1 reads MNHEY; CDR2 reads SMNVEV (reference sequence). The CDR3 has 12 residues. The CDR3 bases are TGTGCCAGCAGATTGCTCGCTTTGGAGCAGTACTTC. As protein: CASRLLALEQYF.

The chain recombines TRBV5-5 with TRBJ2-5, with TRBD2 matching over 10 bases. The length of the CDR3 is 17 residues. The V gene end was trimmed by 5 bases and the J gene end by 6 bases; junction bases not matched to a gene: 16. The V gene's germline CDR1 is SGHKS and CDR2 YYEKEE (reference sequence). Here the CDR3 reads CASRASPERGGTKTQYF. CDR3 bases: TGTGCCAGCAGAGCTTCTCCAGAGCGGGGGGGCACAAAGACCCAGTACTTC.

The chain joins TRBV11-2 to TRBJ2-1, with TRBD1 identical over 11 bases. J lost 7 bases, V lost 5 bases, and 4 bases had no gene match. The CDR3 runs to 14 residues. The germline V gene has CDR1 SGHAT and CDR2 FQNNGV. CDR3 bases: TGTGCCAGCAGCCGGGACAGGGGGAAGAATGAGCAGTTCTTC. It is translated as CASSRDRGKNEQFF.

The rearrangement links TRBV18 to TRBJ1-2; D is undetermined. The V and J ends lost 2 bases and 8 bases respectively, with 12 bases between them. Germline CDR1 and CDR2: KGHSH and LQKENI. The CDR3 has 13 amino acids. The CDR3 reads CASSPGFGKGYTF. The CDR3 nucleotides read TGTGCCAGCTCACCAGGGTTTGGGAAGGGCTACACCTTC.

The CDR3 loop is CASSTYQGNLNYGYTF. DNA of the CDR3: TGTGCCAGCAGTACTTACCAGGGAAACCTTAACTATGGCTACACCTTC. The chain recombines TRBV5-5 with TRBJ1-2; D possibly corresponds to TRBD1 (5 bases). The CDR3 length is 16 residues. V gave up 5 bases and J gave up 1 base, with 18 bases separating them. CDR1 is SGHKS and CDR2 is YYEKEE in the germline V gene (reference sequence).

A few counts support this clone. The gene calls are TRBV29-1 and TRBJ2-7, with a possible D match to TRBD2 (6 bases). Trimming stripped 5 bases from V and 3 bases from J, with 17 bases between. CDR3 length: 14 residues. The germline V gene encodes CDR1 SQVTM and CDR2 ANQGSEA. The CDR3 loop is CSVYIRDSNYEQYF. The CDR3 bases are TGCAGCGTTTATATCCGGGACTCCAACTACGAGCAGTACTTC.

The rearrangement uses TRBV19 and TRBJ2-1; possible D gene TRBD2, 6 bases. Germline CDR1 reads LNHDA; CDR2 reads SQIVND (reference sequence). This CDR3 is 16 amino acids long. V gave up 0 bases and J gave up 0 bases, with 9 bases separating them. CDR3 sequence reads: CASSIDHGSSYNEQFF. The CDR3, as DNA: TGTGCCAGTAGTATAGATCACGGGAGCTCCTACAATGAGCAGTTCTTC.

V usage is TRBV5-1 and J usage is TRBJ1-2; unclear D gene. Looked up from germline, CDR1 is SGHRS and CDR2 is YFSETQ. V lost 4 bases and J lost 2, with 12 bases in between. CDR3 length: 14 amino acids. DNA for the CDR3: TGCGCCAGCAGCCCTACTGACGGGAACTATGGCTACACCTTC. This translates into CASSPTDGNYGYTF.

This clone was seen only a few times. The chain has TRBV28 and TRBJ2-3, with D possibly TRBD1 on 5 matching bases. The CDR3 covers 15 residues. Germline values: CDR1 MDHEN, CDR2 SYDVKM. Trimming left V 1 base short and J 2 bases short, with 10 bases between. The CDR3 here is CASSLLRGSTDTQYF. CDR3 DNA: TGTGCCAGCAGTTTATTAAGGGGTTCCACAGATACGCAGTATTTT.

This sequence joins TRBV7-8 and TRBJ2-7; a weak D match, TRBD1 (7 bases). Germline V gene data show CDR1 as SGHVS and CDR2 as FQNEAQ. The CDR3 sequence is 15 residues long. Trimming cost V 1 base and J 3 bases, with 13 bases left between them. This CDR3 is CASSLDRGAGYEQYF. The CDR3 region has the DNA TGTGCCAGCAGCTTAGACAGGGGAGCGGGCTACGAGCAGTACTTC.

J is TRBJ2-2 and V is TRBV5-5; D ambiguous. Per germline, CDR1 SGHKS and CDR2 YYEKEE (reference sequence). This CDR3 is built from 12 residues. The germline V and J ends were trimmed by 2 bases and 6 bases, with 5 bases remaining between them. The CDR3 DNA is TGTGCCAGCAGCTTTTTGGCCGGGGAGCTGTTTTTT. Protein sequence: CASSFLAGELFF.

The chain couples TRBV6-5 to TRBJ1-2, with 8 bases matching TRBD1. This CDR3 has 15 residues. The germline V gene encodes CDR1 MNHEY and CDR2 SVGAGI. V gave up 6 bases and J gave up 3 bases; unmatched junction bases: 9. CDR3 nucleotide sequence: TGTGCCAGCAGCGATCAGGGGGCGACACACTATGGCTACACCTTC. It codes for CASSDQGATHYGYTF.

The V gene is TRBV7-2, the J gene TRBJ2-2, with 12 bases fitting TRBD2. The CDR3 covers 16 residues. Losses at the gene ends were 6 bases for V and 2 bases for J; bases not matched to a gene: 4. CDR1 is SGHTA and CDR2 is FQGNSA in the germline V gene. CDR3 residues: CASSLAGGFNTGELFF. CDR3 coding DNA: TGTGCCAGCAGTCTAGCGGGGGGGTTTAACACCGGGGAGCTGTTTTTT.